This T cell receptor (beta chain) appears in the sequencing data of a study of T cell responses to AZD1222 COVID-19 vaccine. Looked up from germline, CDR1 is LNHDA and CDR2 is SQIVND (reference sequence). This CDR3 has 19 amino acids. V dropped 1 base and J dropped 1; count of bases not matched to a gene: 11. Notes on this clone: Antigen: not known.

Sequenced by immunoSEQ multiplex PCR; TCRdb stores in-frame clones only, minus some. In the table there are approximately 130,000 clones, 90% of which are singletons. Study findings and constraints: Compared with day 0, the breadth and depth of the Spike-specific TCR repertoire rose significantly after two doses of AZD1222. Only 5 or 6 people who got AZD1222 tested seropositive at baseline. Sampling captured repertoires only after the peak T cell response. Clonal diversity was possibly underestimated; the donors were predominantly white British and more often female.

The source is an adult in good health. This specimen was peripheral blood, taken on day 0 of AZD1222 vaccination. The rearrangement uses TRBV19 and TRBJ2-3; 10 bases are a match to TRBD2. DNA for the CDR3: TGTGCCAGTAGTATAGCGGCGTTCTTGGGGACTAGCGGCACAGATACGCAGTATTTT. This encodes CASSIAAFLGTSGTDTQYF.